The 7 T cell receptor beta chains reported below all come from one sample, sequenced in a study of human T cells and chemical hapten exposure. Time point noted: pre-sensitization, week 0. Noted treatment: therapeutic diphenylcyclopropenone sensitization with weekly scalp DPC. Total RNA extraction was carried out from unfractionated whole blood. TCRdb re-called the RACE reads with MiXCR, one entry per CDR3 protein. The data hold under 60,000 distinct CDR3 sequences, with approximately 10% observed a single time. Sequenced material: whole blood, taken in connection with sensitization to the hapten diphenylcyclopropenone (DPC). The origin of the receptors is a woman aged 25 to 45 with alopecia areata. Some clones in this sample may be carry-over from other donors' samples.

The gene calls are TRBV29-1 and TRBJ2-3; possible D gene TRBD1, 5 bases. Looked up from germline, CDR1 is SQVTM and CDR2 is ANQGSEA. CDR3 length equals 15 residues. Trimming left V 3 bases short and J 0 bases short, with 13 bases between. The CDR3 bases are TGCAGCGTTGATGGGGCAGGGCTTAGCACAGATACGCAGTATTTT. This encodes CSVDGAGLSTDTQYF.

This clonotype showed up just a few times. In DNA, the CDR3 is TGTGCCAGCAGCTCTGGGACGAAGCCTGGTGGCTACACCTTC. Its translation: CASSSGTKPGGYTF. V and J are TRBV7-6 and TRBJ1-2; maybe TRBD1 (5 bases). Per the germline V gene, CDR1 is SGHVS and CDR2 is FNYEAQ. The CDR3 spans 14 residues. V gave up 4 bases and J gave up 7 bases, with 16 bases separating them.

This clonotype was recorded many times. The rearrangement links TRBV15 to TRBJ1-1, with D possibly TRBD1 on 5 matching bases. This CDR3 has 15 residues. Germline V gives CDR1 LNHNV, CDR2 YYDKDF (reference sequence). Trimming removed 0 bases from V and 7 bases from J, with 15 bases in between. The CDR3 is CATSRDAGGAGEAFF. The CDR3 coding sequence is TGTGCCACCAGCAGAGATGCGGGGGGTGCAGGTGAAGCTTTCTTT.

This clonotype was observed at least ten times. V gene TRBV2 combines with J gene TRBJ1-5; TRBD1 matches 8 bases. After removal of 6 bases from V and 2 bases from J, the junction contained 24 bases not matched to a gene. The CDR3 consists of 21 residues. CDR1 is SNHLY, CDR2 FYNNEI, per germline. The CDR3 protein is CASSRGRLGQDLFSGNQPQHF. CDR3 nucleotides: TGTGCCAGCAGCAGAGGCCGCCTGGGACAGGACTTGTTTTCCGGCAATCAGCCCCAGCATTTT.

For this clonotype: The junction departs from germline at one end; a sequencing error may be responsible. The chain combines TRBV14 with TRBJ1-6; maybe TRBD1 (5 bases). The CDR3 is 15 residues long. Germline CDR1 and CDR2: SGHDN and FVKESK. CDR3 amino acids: CASSQGGRPNSPRHF. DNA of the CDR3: TGTGCCAGCAGCCAAGGGGGGAGACCGAATTCACCCCGCCACTTT.

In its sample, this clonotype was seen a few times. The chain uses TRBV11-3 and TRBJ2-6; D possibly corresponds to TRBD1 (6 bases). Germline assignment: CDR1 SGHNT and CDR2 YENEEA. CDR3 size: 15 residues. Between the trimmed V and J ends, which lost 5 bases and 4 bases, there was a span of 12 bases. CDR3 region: CASSASGAGANVLTF. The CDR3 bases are TGTGCCAGCAGCGCATCAGGGGCAGGGGCCAACGTCCTGACTTTC. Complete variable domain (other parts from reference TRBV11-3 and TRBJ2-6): EAGVVQSPRYKIIEKKQPVAFWCNPISGHNTLYWYLQNLGQGPELLIRYENEEAVDDSQLPKDRFSAERLKGVDSTLKIQPAELGDSAVYLCASSASGAGANVLTFGAGSRLTVL.

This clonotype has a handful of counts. CDR3 nucleotide sequence: TGTGCCAGCAGCCAAGTTCCCCGACAGGAGAATCAGCCCCAGCATTTT. Protein product: CASSQVPRQENQPQHF. This chain joins TRBV3-1 and TRBJ1-5; D is perhaps TRBD1 (6 bases). The V end was cut by 1 base, the J end by 4 bases, with 14 bases between. CDR1 and CDR2 (germline): LGHDT, YNNKEL (reference sequence). The CDR3 has 16 amino acids. Full variable domain (missing parts from reference TRBV3-1 and TRBJ1-5): DTAVSQTPKYLVTQMGNDKSIKCEQNLGHDTMYWYKQDSKKFLKIMFSYNNKELIINETVPNRFSPKSPDKAHLNLHINSLELGDSAVYFCASSQVPRQENQPQHFGDGTRLSIL.